At least ten counts were recorded for the clone carrying this T cell receptor (beta chain). The antigen is undetermined. The data belong to a study of T cell responses to AZD1222 COVID-19 vaccine. Study-level points and caveats: Nearly half of unique spike-specific TCRs reportedly avoided B.1.351 and B.1.1.7 mutated regions.

Profiling relied on immunoSEQ multiplex PCR, and the TCRdb table lists in-frame clones only, not all of them. The sample includes about 140,000 clones, 88% of them seen just once. The germline V gene has CDR1 MGHRA and CDR2 YSYEKL. This CDR3 has 14 residues. Deletions cut 9 bases from V and 5 bases from J, with 19 bases between. The chain couples TRBV4-1 to TRBJ1-1; D gene unclear. This specimen was peripheral blood, taken 28 days after the second AZD1222 dose. This receptor was identified in an adult who received the AZD1222 COVID-19 vaccine. The CDR3, as DNA: TGCGCCAGTAAGACACGTCTAATATCTACTGAAGCTTTCTTT. Translating it yields CASKTRLISTEAFF.